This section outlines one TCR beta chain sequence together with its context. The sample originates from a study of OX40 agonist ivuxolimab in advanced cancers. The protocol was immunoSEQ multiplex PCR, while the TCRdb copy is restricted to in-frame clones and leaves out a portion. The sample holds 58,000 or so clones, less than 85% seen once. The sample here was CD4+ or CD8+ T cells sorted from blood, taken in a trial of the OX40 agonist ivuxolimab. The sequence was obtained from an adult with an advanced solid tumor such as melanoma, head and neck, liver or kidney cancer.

DNA for the CDR3: TGTGCCAGCAGTTACTCGTTGGCGACTGGAAACACCATATATTTT. This translates into CASSYSLATGNTIYF. The V gene is TRBV6-6, the J gene TRBJ1-3; D is undetermined. The CDR3 extends over 15 amino acids. Trimming left V 0 bases short and J 2 bases short, with 8 bases between. The germline gives CDR1 MNHNY, CDR2 SVGAGI (reference sequence).